The 27 T cell receptor beta chains reported below all come from one sample, sequenced in a study of cytomegalovirus exposure and HLA in healthy donors. The PCR was carried out with 60 Vbeta primers and 13 Jbeta primers. Method: immunoSEQ multiplex PCR; TCRdb's copy keeps in-frame clones and lacks some. The sample includes 130,000 to 150,000 clones, over 70% of them seen just once. Sequenced sample: PBMCs. The receptors were gathered from a man aged 35 to 55 in good health and CMV-seropositive.

The chain is built from TRBV6-6 and TRBJ2-7; D is possibly TRBD2 (5 bases). The germline V gene has CDR1 MNHNY and CDR2 SVGAGI (reference sequence). CDR3 length: 14 residues. The V end lost 5 bases, the J end lost 5 bases, and 16 bases lay between the germline ends. The CDR3 region is CASSTDGVGNEQYF. DNA of the CDR3: TGTGCCAGCAGTACCGACGGGGTGGGGAACGAGCAGTACTTC.

The V call is TRBV5-4, the J call TRBJ2-3, with 7 bases identical to TRBD2. CDR3 length: 15 residues. CDR1 SGHNT and CDR2 YYREEE come from the germline V gene (reference sequence). Trimming at V came to 5 bases and at J to 4 bases, leaving 10 bases not matched to a gene. The CDR3 DNA reads TGTGCCAGCAGATTTGCGGGGGATTTAGCAGATACGCAGTATTTT. Translation: CASRFAGDLADTQYF.

The chain has TRBV5-1 and TRBJ2-1, with D uncertain. The CDR3 consists of 13 residues. Trimming removed 0 bases from V and 4 bases from J, with 5 bases in between. Germline V gene lookup returns CDR1 SGHRS and CDR2 YFSETQ. In nucleotides, the CDR3 is TGCGCCAGCAGCTTGGTCGGGTACAATGAGCAGTTCTTC. Its translation is CASSLVGYNEQFF.

The chain is built from TRBV6-5 and TRBJ1-1; D remains ambiguous. The V gene lost 0 bases and the J gene lost 1 base, with 9 bases spanning the gap. CDR1 MNHEY and CDR2 SVGAGI come from the germline V gene. This CDR3 has 15 amino acids. CDR3 in DNA: TGTGCCAGCAGTTACTCTCCCCCAGGGAACACTGAAGCTTTCTTT. Translation: CASSYSPPGNTEAFF.

The chain couples TRBV28 to TRBJ1-1; TRBD1 might be the D (6 bases). The CDR3 spans 15 residues. The germline V gene has CDR1 MDHEN and CDR2 SYDVKM. Trimming took 0 bases from V and 5 from J, leaving 13 bases between them. DNA for the CDR3: TGTGCCAGCAGTTTATGGGGCACAGGGTGGACTGAAGCTTTCTTT. Residues: CASSLWGTGWTEAFF.

Worth noting for this clone: Compared with germline, one end of the junction differs, possibly owing to a read error. The V gene is TRBV6-1, the J gene TRBJ1-1; TRBD1 matches 9 bases. The CDR3 is made up of 15 amino acids. The germline V gene has CDR1 MNHNS and CDR2 SASEGT. The CDR3, as DNA: TGTGCCAGCAATGAACGACAGGGGGGAAGAACTGAAGCTTTCTTT. Translating it yields CASNERQGGRTEAFF.

This chain joins TRBV5-4 and TRBJ1-2, with TRBD1 as a possible D gene (5 bases). CDR1 and CDR2 (germline): SGHNT, YYREEE (reference sequence). Trimming left V 3 bases short and J 6 bases short, with 15 bases between. This CDR3 has 14 residues. As DNA, the CDR3 is TGTGCCAGCAGCTGGCTCGGGACTTTAAATGGCTACACCTTC. This translates into CASSWLGTLNGYTF.

V gene TRBV19 combines with J gene TRBJ1-3; 7 bases agree with TRBD1. The CDR3 sequence is 14 residues long. Trimming took 5 bases from V and 6 from J; bases not matched to a gene: 7. Germline CDR1 is LNHDA and CDR2 is SQIVND (reference sequence). The CDR3: CASSAHRGLNTIYF. Written as DNA, the CDR3 is TGTGCCAGTAGTGCCCACAGGGGTCTAAACACCATATATTTT. Variable domain in full (rest from reference TRBV19 and TRBJ1-3): DGGITQSPKYLFRKEGQNVTLSCEQNLNHDAMYWYRQDPGQGLRLIYYSQIVNDFQKGDIAEGYSVSREKKESFPLTVTSAQKNPTAFYLCASSAHRGLNTIYFGEGSWLTVV.

This chain links TRBV6-1 with TRBJ2-3; 9 bases fit TRBD1. The CDR3 contains 15 residues. The V gene's germline CDR1 is MNHNS and CDR2 SASEGT. V was pared by 3 bases and J by 6 bases, with 7 bases of the junction left unmatched. CDR3 sequence: CASSEETGGTDTQYF. The CDR3 DNA sequence: TGTGCCAGCAGTGAGGAGACAGGGGGTACGGATACGCAGTATTTT.

CDR3 coding DNA: TGTGCCAGCAGTGACTCGAGTGCCCAGGTTTGGTACGAGCAGTACTTC. The encoded protein is CASSDSSAQVWYEQYF. The chain couples TRBV6-4 to TRBJ2-7; D unclear. The germline V and J ends were trimmed by 0 bases and 4 bases, with 16 bases remaining between them. The CDR3 runs 16 residues. The V gene's germline CDR1 is MRHNA and CDR2 SNTAGT.

This rearrangement joins TRBV7-6 to TRBJ2-1; 8 nucleotides agree with TRBD2. The CDR3 has 12 amino acids. Germline values: CDR1 SGHVS, CDR2 FNYEAQ. Trimming removed 5 bases from V and 13 bases from J; junction bases left unmatched: 7. This chain's CDR3 is CASSGERGPQFF. The CDR3 DNA sequence: TGTGCCAGCAGCGGAGAGCGGGGGCCCCAGTTCTTC. Supplemented by reference TRBV7-6 and TRBJ2-1, the full variable domain reads GAGVSQSPRYKVTKRGQDVALRCDPISGHVSLYWYRQALGQGPEFLTYFNYEAQQDKSGLPNDRFSAERPEGSISTLTIQRTEQRDSAMYRCASSGERGPQFFGPGTRLTVL.

This clone has just a few counts. The chain joins TRBV6-1 to TRBJ2-7; D is perhaps TRBD2 (6 bases). The CDR3 length is 15 residues. V gave up 1 base and J gave up 1 base, with 11 bases separating them. Germline CDR1 MNHNS, CDR2 SASEGT. The CDR3 reads CASSEGGDGSYEQYF. In DNA form, the CDR3 reads TGTGCCAGCAGTGAAGGGGGGGACGGATCCTACGAGCAGTACTTC.

This chain uses TRBV4-3 with TRBJ2-1, with D perhaps matching TRBD2 (6 bases). With 0 bases removed from V and 1 base from J, the gap between germline ends came to 10 bases. The CDR3 is 16 amino acids. Germline V gene data show CDR1 as LGHNA and CDR2 as YSLEER. The DNA for the CDR3 is TGCGCCAGCAGCCAAGATTCCGCGGGATCCTACAATGAGCAGTTCTTC. This sequence encodes CASSQDSAGSYNEQFF.

This chain uses TRBV4-3 with TRBJ2-3, with 8 bases fitting TRBD2. Germline trimming cut 3 bases from V and 1 base from J; bases unmatched to any gene: 9. From germline, CDR1 is LGHNA and CDR2 YSLEER. This CDR3 comprises 17 residues. The CDR3 DNA reads TGCGCCAGCAGCCAGGCACGGGGGGGCGGAGGCACAGATACGCAGTATTTT. Encoded protein: CASSQARGGGGTDTQYF.

This chain connects TRBV5-1 to TRBJ2-1; no clear D. CDR3 length: 15 residues. With 0 bases removed from V and 1 base from J, the gap between germline ends came to 8 bases. Germline V CDR1 and CDR2: SGHRS, YFSETQ. This CDR3 reads CASSLEAGSYNEQFF. In DNA form, the CDR3 reads TGCGCCAGCAGCTTGGAAGCAGGTTCCTACAATGAGCAGTTCTTC.

This chain joins TRBV4-3 and TRBJ2-2; 8 nucleotides line up with TRBD2. The CDR3 runs 17 residues. V dropped 0 bases and J dropped 3; count of bases not matched to a gene: 6. Germline lookup yields CDR1 LGHNA and CDR2 YSLEER. CDR3 DNA: TGCGCCAGCAGCCAAGATCGCGGGGGGCCCGACACCGGGGAGCTGTTTTTT. Its protein product is CASSQDRGGPDTGELFF.

The J gene is TRBJ2-3, the V gene TRBV19; D possibly corresponds to TRBD2 (6 bases). Germline V CDR1 and CDR2: LNHDA, SQIVND (reference sequence). V gave up 7 bases and J gave up 0 bases, with 14 bases separating them. CDR3 length equals 15 residues. The DNA of the CDR3 is TGTGCCAGTATGGGAGGAGGACCTAGCACAGATACGCAGTATTTT. Translated, it gives CASMGGGPSTDTQYF.

This chain links TRBV2 with TRBJ1-2, with TRBD1 matching over 10 bases. J gave up 7 bases and V 9 bases, and 11 bases lay outside the gene matches. CDR1 is SNHLY, CDR2 FYNNEI, per germline. This CDR3 is built from 14 residues. This CDR3 is CARSPGTGAVGYTF. The CDR3, as DNA: TGTGCCAGATCCCCCGGGACAGGGGCGGTTGGCTACACCTTC.

The chain carries TRBV27 and TRBJ2-7; no reliable D call. The CDR3 spans 12 residues. Germline-derived CDR1 and CDR2 are MNHEY and SMNVEV (reference sequence). V lost 6 bases and J lost 1, with 7 bases in between. CDR3 amino acids: CASRGSSYEQYF. DNA for the CDR3: TGTGCCAGCAGGGGCAGTTCCTACGAGCAGTACTTC.

V is TRBV6-1 and J is TRBJ1-4; weak D call: TRBD1 (6 bases). CDR3 size: 15 residues. Germline assignment: CDR1 MNHNS and CDR2 SASEGT. V was shortened by 4 bases and J by 5 bases, with 14 bases between the two germline ends. The CDR3: CASSGWGHLNEKLFF. The CDR3, as DNA: TGTGCCAGCAGTGGGTGGGGACACCTAAATGAAAAACTGTTTTTT.

The chain joins TRBV6-6 to TRBJ1-1, with 7 bases identical to TRBD1. This CDR3 spans 15 amino acids. Germline values: CDR1 MNHNY, CDR2 SVGAGI (reference sequence). V was clipped by 4 bases and J by 4 bases; unmatched bases: 9. The CDR3 bases are TGTGCCAGCAGTTCGAACAGGGGAAGAGTCACTGAAGCTTTCTTT. This encodes CASSSNRGRVTEAFF.

J is TRBJ1-6 and V is TRBV7-9, with D possibly matching TRBD1 (6 bases). Germline values: CDR1 SEHNR, CDR2 FQNEAQ (reference sequence). The V and J ends lost 5 bases and 7 bases respectively, with 15 bases between them. The CDR3 sequence is 15 residues long. The CDR3 sequence: CASSARTVLNSPLHF. As DNA, the CDR3 is TGTGCCAGCAGCGCAAGGACAGTATTGAATTCACCCCTCCACTTT.

The rearrangement links TRBV18 to TRBJ2-3; 9 nucleotides match TRBD1. V was clipped by 3 bases and J by 11 bases; unmatched bases: 3. The CDR3 consists of 12 residues. Germline CDR1 and CDR2: KGHSH and LQKENI. CDR3 nucleotides: TGTGCCAGCTCACCGCAGGGACAGGGGCAGTATTTT. Its protein is CASSPQGQGQYF.

This chain uses TRBV4-3 with TRBJ2-1; D unresolved. The CDR3 consists of 14 residues. The germline gives CDR1 LGHNA, CDR2 YSLEER. With 3 bases removed from V and 8 bases from J, the gap between germline ends came to 14 bases. CDR3: CASSHGGGEDEQFF. The CDR3 bases are TGCGCCAGCAGCCATGGTGGCGGCGAAGATGAGCAGTTCTTC.

The chain has TRBV6-5 and TRBJ2-7; 16 nucleotides match TRBD2. In germline, CDR1 is MNHEY, CDR2 SVGAGI. Trimming cost V 2 bases and J 6 bases; bases outside gene matches: 1. This CDR3 has 15 amino acids. The CDR3 nucleotides read TGTGCCAGCAGTTACGGGACTAGCGGGAGGGGCGAGCAGTACTTC. Its translation is CASSYGTSGRGEQYF.

CDR3: CASSPTSVYTDTQYF. The CDR3, as DNA: TGTGCCAGCTCACCTACTAGCGTGTACACAGATACGCAGTATTTT. The genes are TRBV18 and TRBJ2-3; 7 bases align to TRBD2. CDR1 and CDR2 from the germline V gene are KGHSH and LQKENI. V was pared by 3 bases and J by 2 bases, with 5 bases of the junction left unmatched. The CDR3 is 15 amino acids. The whole variable domain, remainder taken from reference TRBV18 and TRBJ2-3, is NAGVMQNPRHLVRRRGQEARLRCSPMKGHSHVYWYRQLPEEGLKFMVYLQKENIIDESGMPKERFSAEFPKEGPSILRIQQVVRGDSAAYFCASSPTSVYTDTQYFGPGTRLTVL.

This sequence joins TRBV5-4 and TRBJ2-2; TRBD2 might be the D (5 bases). The V end lost 4 bases, the J end lost 4 bases, and 11 bases lay between the germline ends. This CDR3 is 14 amino acids long. CDR1 and CDR2 (germline): SGHNT, YYREEE (reference sequence). The CDR3 region is CASSELVSTGELFF. The CDR3 coding sequence is TGTGCCAGCAGCGAACTAGTATCCACCGGGGAGCTGTTTTTT.